The 25 T cell receptor beta chains below come from one sample, sequenced in a study of T cells in tuberculosis. Profiled with immunoSEQ multiplex PCR; TCRdb holds only in-frame clones, not every one. Of fewer than 45,000 clones in the sample, nearly 95% were seen once. The sequencing sample was made of PBMCs. Receptors originate from a donor aged 10 to 29 with latent tuberculosis or without tuberculosis infection.

The chain couples TRBV7-2 to TRBJ1-5; TRBD1 agrees at 7 bases. Germline assignment: CDR1 SGHTA and CDR2 FQGNSA. The J segment lost 2 bases and the V segment lost 5 bases, leaving 6 bases of the junction unmatched. This CDR3 comprises 15 residues. The CDR3 nucleotides are TGTGCCAGCAGCCGACAGGGAGTTGGCAATCAGCCCCAGCATTTT. Translating it yields CASSRQGVGNQPQHF.

The chain joins TRBV18 to TRBJ2-4, with D unresolved. CDR3 length equals 18 residues. V was pared by 2 bases and J by 0 bases, with 17 bases between. Germline V gives CDR1 KGHSH, CDR2 LQKENI. This CDR3 reads CASSPTRGELLAKNIQYF. CDR3 in DNA: TGTGCCAGCTCACCAACCCGTGGAGAACTTCTAGCCAAAAACATTCAGTACTTC.

V and J are TRBV9 and TRBJ2-7; TRBD2 matches at 11 bases. V dropped 0 bases and J dropped 3; count of bases not matched to a gene: 5. The CDR3 is made up of 16 amino acids. Germline V gene data show CDR1 as SGDLS and CDR2 as YYNGEE. The CDR3 nucleotides read TGTGCCAGCAGCGTAGATGGTAGCGGGGGGGTCTACGAGCAGTACTTC. Amino acid sequence: CASSVDGSGGVYEQYF. The full variable domain, with the rest looked up from reference TRBV9 and TRBJ2-7, is DSGVTQTPKHLITATGQRVTLRCSPRSGDLSVYWYQQSLDQGLQFLIQYYNGEERAKGNILERFSAQQFPDLHSELNLSSLELGDSALYFCASSVDGSGGVYEQYFGPGTRLTVT.

The chain uses TRBV30 and TRBJ2-1; 13 nucleotides agree with TRBD2. Germline assignment: CDR1 GTSNPN and CDR2 SVGIG (reference sequence). The CDR3 consists of 15 residues. V shed 4 bases, J shed 9 bases, and the junction held 9 bases outside the gene matches. The CDR3 region is CAWTAGLAGAGEQFF. Written as DNA, the CDR3 is TGTGCCTGGACCGCCGGACTAGCGGGAGCGGGTGAGCAGTTCTTC.

The CDR3 reads CASSAGQGAYGYTF. The CDR3 coding sequence is TGTGCCAGCAGTGCGGGACAGGGGGCCTATGGCTACACCTTC. The chain combines TRBV2 with TRBJ1-2; 12 bases match TRBD1. Trimming removed 4 bases from V and 4 bases from J; junction bases left unmatched: 1. The CDR3 is 14 residues long. CDR1 and CDR2 from the germline V gene are SNHLY and FYNNEI.

The chain couples TRBV4-1 to TRBJ1-2; TRBD1 might be the D (6 bases). This CDR3 spans 15 amino acids. CDR1 and CDR2 from the germline V gene are MGHRA and YSYEKL. V lost 6 bases to trimming and J lost 2 bases, with 16 bases between them. CDR3 coding DNA: TGCGCCAGCAGTCCCTCACCCGGGACAAACTATGGCTACACCTTC. Translating it yields CASSPSPGTNYGYTF.

The rearrangement joins TRBV6-6 to TRBJ1-2; the D is unclear. V lost 2 bases to trimming and J lost 5 bases, with 15 bases between them. The CDR3 runs to 15 residues. CDR1 and CDR2 from the germline V gene are MNHNY and SVGAGI (reference sequence). CDR3 region: CASSYPATQRYGYTF. As DNA, the CDR3 is TGTGCCAGCAGTTACCCGGCAACCCAGCGTTATGGCTACACCTTC.

This sequence joins TRBV11-2 and TRBJ2-3; D is unresolved. CDR1 and CDR2 from the germline V gene are SGHAT and FQNNGV. The V gene lost 5 bases and the J gene lost 5 bases, with 8 bases spanning the gap. The CDR3 runs 12 residues. CDR3 nucleotide sequence: TGTGCCAGCAGCCCTACGGTAGATACGCAGTATTTT. This sequence encodes CASSPTVDTQYF.

This clone was seen just once. This sequence joins TRBV27 and TRBJ2-7, with TRBD1 matching 10 bases. Germline trimming cut 4 bases from V and 5 bases from J; bases unmatched to any gene: 5. Per the germline V gene, CDR1 is MNHEY and CDR2 is SMNVEV (reference sequence). There are 14 residues in the CDR3. This CDR3 reads CASSSGTGDHEQYF. The CDR3 DNA is TGTGCCAGCAGTTCTGGGACAGGGGACCACGAGCAGTACTTC.

V and J are TRBV18 and TRBJ2-7; D is uncertain. The CDR3 is made up of 15 amino acids. Germline CDR1 KGHSH, CDR2 LQKENI. Trimming shortened V by 0 bases and J by 2 bases, and 11 bases separated the two germline ends. CDR3 amino acids: CASSPPVGSAYEQYF. CDR3 DNA sequence: TGTGCCAGCTCACCACCAGTCGGGTCCGCCTACGAGCAGTACTTC.

V gene TRBV7-8 combines with J gene TRBJ1-5, with 9 bases lining up with TRBD1. CDR3 length equals 15 residues. With V trimmed by 3 bases and J by 4 bases, 4 bases remained unmatched. Per germline, CDR1 SGHVS and CDR2 FQNEAQ. The CDR3 reads CASSFGQGWNQPQHF. CDR3 nucleotides: TGTGCCAGCAGCTTCGGACAGGGGTGGAATCAGCCCCAGCATTTT.

V gene TRBV19 combines with J gene TRBJ1-1; D unresolved. Germline loops: CDR1 LNHDA, CDR2 SQIVND (reference sequence). The CDR3 is 15 residues long. With 2 bases removed from V and 0 bases from J, the gap between germline ends came to 10 bases. The CDR3 spells CASSIRGIMNTEAFF. The CDR3, as DNA: TGTGCCAGTAGTATAAGAGGGATTATGAACACTGAAGCTTTCTTT.

This chain uses TRBV6-1 with TRBJ2-7; TRBD1 agrees at 10 bases. J gave up 6 bases and V 2 bases, and 13 bases lay outside the gene matches. This CDR3 is built from 17 residues. Germline CDR1 and CDR2: MNHNS and SASEGT. The CDR3 loop reads CASSEPGQGFQWVEQYF. DNA of the CDR3: TGTGCCAGCAGTGAACCGGGACAGGGGTTCCAGTGGGTCGAGCAGTACTTC.

The chain has TRBV10-3 and TRBJ1-5; 7 bases fit TRBD1. Germline V gene sequence: CDR1 ENHRY, CDR2 SYGVKD. Trimming cost V 5 bases and J 2 bases; bases outside gene matches: 0. CDR3 length: 13 residues. Here the CDR3 DNA reads TGTGCCATCAGTACAGGGGGCAATCAGCCCCAGCATTTT. Translating it yields CAISTGGNQPQHF.

The chain carries TRBV2 and TRBJ2-5, with 9 bases matching TRBD2. The CDR3 has 13 amino acids. V trimming: 7 bases; J trimming: 5 bases; junction bases outside the gene matches: 5. The V gene's germline CDR1 is SNHLY and CDR2 FYNNEI. CDR3: CASKIAGEETQYF. In nucleotides, the CDR3 is TGTGCCAGCAAAATAGCGGGAGAGGAGACCCAGTACTTC.

The chain carries TRBV11-2 and TRBJ2-7; 12 nucleotides line up with TRBD2. Trimming at V came to 3 bases and at J to 4 bases, leaving 4 bases not matched to a gene. The length of the CDR3 is 15 residues. Germline V gives CDR1 SGHAT, CDR2 FQNNGV. The chain's CDR3 is CASSLTSGSFYEQYF. The CDR3 region has the DNA TGTGCCAGCAGCTTGACTAGCGGGAGTTTTTACGAGCAGTACTTC. Filled out from reference TRBV11-2 and TRBJ2-7, the complete variable domain reads EAGVAQSPRYKIIEKRQSVAFWCNPISGHATLYWYQQILGQGPKLLIQFQNNGVVDDSQLPKDRFSAERLKGVDSTLKIQPAKLEDSAVYLCASSLTSGSFYEQYFGPGTRLTVT.

The V gene is TRBV5-1, the J gene TRBJ2-3; unclear D gene. Deletions cut 4 bases from V and 3 bases from J, with 3 bases between. CDR1 and CDR2 from the germline V gene are SGHRS and YFSETQ. There are 11 residues in the CDR3. In DNA, the CDR3 is TGCGCCAGCAGCCTTACAGATACGCAGTATTTT. Amino acids: CASSLTDTQYF.

This chain links TRBV14 with TRBJ1-2; tentative D call: TRBD1 (5 bases). Looked up from germline, CDR1 is SGHDN and CDR2 is FVKESK. CDR3 length: 15 amino acids. Trimming removed 4 bases at V and 4 bases at J, with 16 bases between. DNA of the CDR3: TGTGCCAGCAGCCCCGCGGGGGGATTTTCCTATGGCTACACCTTC. Amino acids: CASSPAGGFSYGYTF. Variable domain in full (rest from reference TRBV14 and TRBJ1-2): EAGVTQFPSHSVIEKGQTVTLRCDPISGHDNLYWYRRVMGKEIKFLLHFVKESKQDESGMPNNRFLAERTGGTYSTLKVQPAELEDSGVYFCASSPAGGFSYGYTFGSGTRLTVV.

This clone was seen a single time. As DNA, the CDR3 is TGTGCCAGCAGCTTAGGGGAGGTCATGAACACTGAAGCTTTCTTT. It is translated as CASSLGEVMNTEAFF. The chain joins TRBV11-2 to TRBJ1-1; D uncertain. Per germline, CDR1 SGHAT and CDR2 FQNNGV. V was cut by 1 base and J by 0 bases, with 9 bases left in between. The CDR3 contains 15 residues.

The V and J genes are TRBV19 and TRBJ1-2; no clear D. Trimming cost V 2 bases and J 1 base, with 11 bases left between them. CDR3 size: 15 residues. CDR1 and CDR2 from the germline V gene are LNHDA and SQIVND (reference sequence). The CDR3 is CASSIRTQLNYGYTF. The CDR3 DNA reads TGTGCCAGTAGTATAAGGACTCAGCTTAACTATGGCTACACCTTC.

The V call is TRBV5-6, the J call TRBJ1-5; 7 bases line up with TRBD1. In germline, CDR1 is SGHDT, CDR2 YYEEEE. There are 16 residues in the CDR3. J was trimmed by 6 bases and V by 4 bases; bases with no gene match: 13. CDR3 sequence: CASSLSGGGVGQPQHF. DNA of the CDR3: TGTGCCAGCAGCCTGAGTGGAGGGGGCGTGGGTCAGCCCCAGCATTTT.

V usage is TRBV11-2 and J usage is TRBJ2-5, with 10 bases lining up with TRBD2. Per germline, CDR1 SGHAT and CDR2 FQNNGV. V gave up 4 bases and J gave up 0 bases; unmatched junction bases: 2. The CDR3 has 15 amino acids. CDR3 coding DNA: TGTGCCAGCAGCTCGGGACTAGCGAACCAAGAGACCCAGTACTTC. Protein: CASSSGLANQETQYF.

The chain couples TRBV12-5 to TRBJ1-5, with D perhaps matching TRBD1 (5 bases). Germline lookup yields CDR1 LGHNT and CDR2 FRNRAP. The CDR3 spans 14 residues. V lost 5 bases and J lost 5, with 13 bases in between. The CDR3 DNA reads as TGTGCTAGTGGTCCGGACATATTTGATCAGCCCCAGCATTTT. Protein: CASGPDIFDQPQHF. The complete variable domain, with remaining parts taken from reference TRBV12-5 and TRBJ1-5, reads DARVTQTPRHKVTEMGQEVTMRCQPILGHNTVFWYRQTMMQGLELLAYFRNRAPLDDSGMPKDRFSAEMPDATLATLKIQPSEPRDSAVYFCASGPDIFDQPQHFGDGTRLSIL.

V and J are TRBV5-1 and TRBJ1-1; the match to TRBD1 covers 7 bases. Germline-derived CDR1 and CDR2 are SGHRS and YFSETQ. After removal of 2 bases from V and 7 bases from J, the junction contained 5 bases not matched to a gene. The CDR3 totals 13 residues. The chain's CDR3 is CASSFGTELEAFF. The CDR3 DNA sequence: TGCGCCAGCAGCTTTGGGACAGAACTTGAAGCTTTCTTT.

The rearrangement links TRBV6-1 to TRBJ1-2, with D hard to call. The ends were cut back, 5 bases at V and 5 bases at J, with 12 bases in the middle. CDR3 length: 13 amino acids. CDR1 and CDR2 (germline): MNHNS, SASEGT. CDR3 sequence: CASSPTREYGYTF. In DNA form, the CDR3 reads TGTGCCAGCAGTCCTACACGGGAGTATGGCTACACCTTC.